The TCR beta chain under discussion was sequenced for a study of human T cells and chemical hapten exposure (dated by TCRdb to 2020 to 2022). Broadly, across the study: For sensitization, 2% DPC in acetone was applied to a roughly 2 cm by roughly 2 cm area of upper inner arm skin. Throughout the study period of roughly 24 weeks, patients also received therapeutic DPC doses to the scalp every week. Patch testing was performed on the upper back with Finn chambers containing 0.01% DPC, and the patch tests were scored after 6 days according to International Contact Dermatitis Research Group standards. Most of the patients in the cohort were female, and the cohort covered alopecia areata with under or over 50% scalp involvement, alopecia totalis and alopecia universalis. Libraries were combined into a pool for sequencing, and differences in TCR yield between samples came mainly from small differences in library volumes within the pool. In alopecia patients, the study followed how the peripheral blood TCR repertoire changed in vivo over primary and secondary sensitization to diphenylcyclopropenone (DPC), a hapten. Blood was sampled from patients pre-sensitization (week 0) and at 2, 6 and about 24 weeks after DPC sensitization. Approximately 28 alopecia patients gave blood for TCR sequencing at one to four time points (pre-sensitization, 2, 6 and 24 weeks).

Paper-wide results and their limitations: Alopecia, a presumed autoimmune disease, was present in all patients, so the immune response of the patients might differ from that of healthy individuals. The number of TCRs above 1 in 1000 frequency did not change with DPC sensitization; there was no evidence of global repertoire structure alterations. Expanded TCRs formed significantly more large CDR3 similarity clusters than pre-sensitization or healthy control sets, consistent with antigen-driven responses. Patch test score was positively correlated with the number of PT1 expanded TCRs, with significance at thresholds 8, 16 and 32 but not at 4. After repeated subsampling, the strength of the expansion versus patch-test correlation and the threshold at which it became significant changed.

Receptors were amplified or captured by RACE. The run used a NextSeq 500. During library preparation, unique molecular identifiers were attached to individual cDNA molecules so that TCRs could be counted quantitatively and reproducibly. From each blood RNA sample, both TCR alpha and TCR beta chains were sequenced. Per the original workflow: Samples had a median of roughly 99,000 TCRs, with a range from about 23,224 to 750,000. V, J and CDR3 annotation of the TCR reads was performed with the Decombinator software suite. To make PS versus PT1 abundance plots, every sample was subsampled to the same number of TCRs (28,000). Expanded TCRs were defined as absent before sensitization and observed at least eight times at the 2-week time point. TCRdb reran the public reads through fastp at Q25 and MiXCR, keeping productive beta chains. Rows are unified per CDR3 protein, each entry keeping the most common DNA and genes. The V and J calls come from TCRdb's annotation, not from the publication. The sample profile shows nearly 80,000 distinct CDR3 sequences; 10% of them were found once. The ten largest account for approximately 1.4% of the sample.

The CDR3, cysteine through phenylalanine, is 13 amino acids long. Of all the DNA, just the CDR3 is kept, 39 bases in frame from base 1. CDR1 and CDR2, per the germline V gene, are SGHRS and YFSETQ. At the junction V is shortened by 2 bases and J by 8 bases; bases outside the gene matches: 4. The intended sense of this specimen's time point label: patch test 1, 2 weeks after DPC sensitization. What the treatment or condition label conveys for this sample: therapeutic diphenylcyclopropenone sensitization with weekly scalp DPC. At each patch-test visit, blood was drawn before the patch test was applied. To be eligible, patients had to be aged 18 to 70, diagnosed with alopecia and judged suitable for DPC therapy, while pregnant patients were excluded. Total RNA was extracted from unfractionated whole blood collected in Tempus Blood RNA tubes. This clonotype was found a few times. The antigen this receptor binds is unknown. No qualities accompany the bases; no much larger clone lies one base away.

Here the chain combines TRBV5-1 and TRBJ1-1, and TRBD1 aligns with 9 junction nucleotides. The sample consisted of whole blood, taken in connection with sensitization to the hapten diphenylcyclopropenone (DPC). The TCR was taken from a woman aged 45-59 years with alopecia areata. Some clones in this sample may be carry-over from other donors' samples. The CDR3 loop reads CASSFDRGIEAFF. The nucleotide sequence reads TGCGCCAGCAGCTTTGACAGGGGGATAGAAGCTTTCTTT.